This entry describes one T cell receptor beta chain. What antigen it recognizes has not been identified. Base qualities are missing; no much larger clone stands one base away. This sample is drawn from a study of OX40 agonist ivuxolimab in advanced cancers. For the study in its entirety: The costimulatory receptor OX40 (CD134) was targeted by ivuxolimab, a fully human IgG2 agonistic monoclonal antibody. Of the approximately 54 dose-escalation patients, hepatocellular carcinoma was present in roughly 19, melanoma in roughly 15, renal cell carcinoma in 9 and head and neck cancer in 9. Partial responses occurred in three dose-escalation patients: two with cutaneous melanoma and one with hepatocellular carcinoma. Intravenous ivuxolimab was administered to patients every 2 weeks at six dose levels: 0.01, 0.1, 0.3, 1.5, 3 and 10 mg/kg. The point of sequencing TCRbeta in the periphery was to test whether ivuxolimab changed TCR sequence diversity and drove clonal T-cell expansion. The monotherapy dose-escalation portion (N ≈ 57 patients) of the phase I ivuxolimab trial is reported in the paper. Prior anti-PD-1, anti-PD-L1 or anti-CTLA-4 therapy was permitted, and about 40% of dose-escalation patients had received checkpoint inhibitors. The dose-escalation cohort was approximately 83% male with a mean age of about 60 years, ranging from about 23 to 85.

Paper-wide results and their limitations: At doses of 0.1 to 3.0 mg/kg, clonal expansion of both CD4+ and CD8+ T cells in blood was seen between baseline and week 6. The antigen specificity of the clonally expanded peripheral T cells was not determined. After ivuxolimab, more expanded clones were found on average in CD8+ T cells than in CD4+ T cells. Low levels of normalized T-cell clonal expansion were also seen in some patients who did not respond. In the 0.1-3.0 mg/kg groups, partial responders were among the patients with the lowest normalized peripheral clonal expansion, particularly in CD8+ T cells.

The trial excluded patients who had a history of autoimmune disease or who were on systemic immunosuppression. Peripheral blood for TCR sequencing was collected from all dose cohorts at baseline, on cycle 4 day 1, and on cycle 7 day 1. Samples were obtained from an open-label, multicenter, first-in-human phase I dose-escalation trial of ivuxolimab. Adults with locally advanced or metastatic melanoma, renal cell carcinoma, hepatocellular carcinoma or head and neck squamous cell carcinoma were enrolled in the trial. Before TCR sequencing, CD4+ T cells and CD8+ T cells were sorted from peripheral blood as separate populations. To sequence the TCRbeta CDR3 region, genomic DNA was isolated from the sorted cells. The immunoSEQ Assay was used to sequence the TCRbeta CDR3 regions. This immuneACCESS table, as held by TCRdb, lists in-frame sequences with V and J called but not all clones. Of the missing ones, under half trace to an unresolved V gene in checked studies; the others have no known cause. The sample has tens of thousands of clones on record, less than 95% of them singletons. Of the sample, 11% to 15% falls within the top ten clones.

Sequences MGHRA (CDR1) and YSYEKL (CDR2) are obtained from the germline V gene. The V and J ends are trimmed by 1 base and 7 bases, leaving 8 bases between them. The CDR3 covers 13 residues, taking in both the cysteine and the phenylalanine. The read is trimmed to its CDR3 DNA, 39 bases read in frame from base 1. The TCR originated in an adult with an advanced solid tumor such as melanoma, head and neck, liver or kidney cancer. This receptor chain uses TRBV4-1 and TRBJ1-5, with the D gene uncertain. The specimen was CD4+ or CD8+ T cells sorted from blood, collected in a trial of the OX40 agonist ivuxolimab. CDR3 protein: CASSQVIGQPQHF. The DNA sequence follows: TGCGCCAGCAGCCAAGTCATCGGACAGCCCCAGCATTTT.